These T cell receptor beta chains were read from a single sample in a study of identical twins. Using its own MiXCR run on the 5' RACE reads, TCRdb lists one record per CDR3 protein. The repertoire holds approximately 700,000 distinct CDR3 sequences, approximately 18% seen once, with around 13% in the top ten. This sample was shared with a second study, whose subject was T cells expressing NK-cell markers.

What was sequenced was PBMCs. Receptors were obtained from a woman in her late teens or twenties in good health. CDR3s leave out the opening cysteine and the closing phenylalanine or tryptophan. Size tells how often a clone was seen (once, few, many) or the class of an expanded clone, and some rows leave it out.

TRBV20-1	TRBJ2-5	few	SARDSGTQETQY
TRBV7-8	TRBJ2-7	few	ASSLFTADEQY
TRBV10-1	TRBJ2-3	few	ASSGWGSTDTQY
TRBV12-3/TRBV12-4	TRBJ1-3	many	ASSFWRGGNTIY
TRBV3-1	TRBJ1-5	.	ASSPFGQGNQPQH
TRBV5-6	TRBJ1-1	.	ASSLGDSPFAF
TRBV12-3/TRBV12-4	TRBJ2-7	few	ASSVTYEQY
TRBV5-1	TRBJ2-2	few	ASRTLGGDTTSNTGELF
TRBV29-1	TRBJ2-5	.	SVGQGANQETQY
TRBV20-1	TRBJ1-2	.	ISQGPSYGYT
TRBV3-1	TRBJ2-3	.	ASSPPGLSTDTQY
TRBV20-1	TRBJ2-2	.	SATSGSRTGELF
TRBV6-2/TRBV6-3	TRBJ2-1	.	ASKNSGRYNEQF
TRBV12-3/TRBV12-4	TRBJ2-5	many	ASSLEGGKETQY
TRBV20-1	TRBJ2-1	few	SAPTGSIYSYNEQF
TRBV5-1	TRBJ2-1	many	ASSLGQTYNEQF
TRBV30	TRBJ2-1	.	AWSHAVRGEQF
TRBV2	TRBJ1-4	many	ASSDRAFPNEKLF
TRBV5-1	TRBJ2-7	few	ASSLVGTGVDEQY
TRBV9	TRBJ2-7	few	ASSWREGYEQY
TRBV5-6	TRBJ2-1	.	ASSHRDSPTDNEQF
TRBV5-1	TRBJ1-2	.	ASSSDTALTYGYT
TRBV5-1	TRBJ2-6	many	ASSLVASGANVLT
TRBV7-9	TRBJ1-5	.	ASSLGRKDRENQPQH